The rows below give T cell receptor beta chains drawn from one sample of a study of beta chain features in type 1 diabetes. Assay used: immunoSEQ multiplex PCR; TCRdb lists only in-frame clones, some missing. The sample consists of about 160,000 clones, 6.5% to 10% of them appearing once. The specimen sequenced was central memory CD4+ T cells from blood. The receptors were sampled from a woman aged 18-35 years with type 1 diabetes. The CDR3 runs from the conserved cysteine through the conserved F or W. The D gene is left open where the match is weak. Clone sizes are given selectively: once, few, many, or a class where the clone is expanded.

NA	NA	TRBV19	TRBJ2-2	TGTGCCAGTAGGGACTGGGGCGAAGCGGGGAACACCGGGGAGCTGTTTTTT	CASRDWGEAGNTGELFF
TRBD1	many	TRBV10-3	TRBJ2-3	TGTGCCATCAGGGGGACAGGGGGCGCGGGAGATACGCAGTATTTT	CAIRGTGGAGDTQYF
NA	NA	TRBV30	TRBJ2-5	TGTGCCTGGAGGGTAGTCGGCCAAGAGACCCAGTACTTC	CAWRVVGQETQYF
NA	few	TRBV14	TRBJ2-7	TGTGCCAGCAGCCAAGAAACTCTCAGAGGGCAGTACTTC	CASSQETLRGQYF
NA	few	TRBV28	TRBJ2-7	TGTGCCAGCAGTCCCGCCGGCAGGATTTACGAGCAGTACTTC	CASSPAGRIYEQYF
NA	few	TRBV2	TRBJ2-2	TGTGCCAGCAGTGGGACAGTGACGAACACCGGGGAGCTGTTTTTT	CASSGTVTNTGELFF
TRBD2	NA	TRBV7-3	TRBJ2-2	TGTGCCAGCAGCCAGAGGACTAGTCTGAACACCGGGGAGCTGTTTTTT	CASSQRTSLNTGELFF
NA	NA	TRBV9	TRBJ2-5	TGTGCCAGCAGCGTAGATGGGGACTTCAGGGAGACCCAGTACTTC	CASSVDGDFRETQYF
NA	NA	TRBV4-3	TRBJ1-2	TGCGCCAGCAGCCAAATGAGGGACTATGGCTACACCTTC	CASSQMRDYGYTF
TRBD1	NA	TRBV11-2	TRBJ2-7	TGTGCCAGCAGCCCCCGTCGACAGGGGGTAACCTACGAGCAGTACTTC	CASSPRRQGVTYEQYF
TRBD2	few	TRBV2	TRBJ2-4	TGTGCCAGCAGTGAAGCGCGGGGCACTAGCGGGAAAGACATTCAGTACTTC	CASSEARGTSGKDIQYF